The 7 T cell receptor beta chains listed next were all sequenced from one sample in a study of blood T cell repertoires in COVID-19. The repertoire was sequenced with immunoSEQ multiplex PCR; TCRdb's copy has only in-frame clones and lacks some. The sample lists 150,000 to 200,000 clones, 85% to 90% occurring once. Material: peripheral blood. The receptors derive from a woman in her 70s with COVID-19, enrolled during active disease.

This rearrangement joins TRBV28 to TRBJ1-1; D is possibly TRBD1 (5 bases). The length of the CDR3 is 11 residues. The V end lost 8 bases, the J end lost 3 bases, and 7 bases lay between the germline ends. From germline, CDR1 is MDHEN and CDR2 SYDVKM. CDR3 sequence: CASSGYTEAFF. The CDR3 DNA sequence: TGTGCCAGCTCAGGGTACACTGAAGCTTTCTTT.

The chain carries TRBV18 and TRBJ1-2, with TRBD1 identical over 7 bases. The V gene's germline CDR1 is KGHSH and CDR2 LQKENI. J lost 6 bases, V lost 4 bases, and 2 bases had no gene match. There are 12 residues in the CDR3. The CDR3 reads CASSLTGDGYTF. The CDR3 DNA is TGTGCCAGCTCACTCACAGGGGATGGCTACACCTTC.

The J gene is TRBJ1-6, the V gene TRBV11-3, with 8 positions matching TRBD1. V lost 5 bases to trimming and J lost 6 bases; unmatched junction nucleotides: 3. CDR1 and CDR2 (germline): SGHNT, YENEEA. The CDR3 spans 14 residues. The CDR3 loop is CASSSGQGNSPLHF. CDR3 DNA sequence: TGTGCCAGCAGCAGCGGACAGGGTAATTCACCCCTCCACTTT. Full variable domain (rest looked up from reference TRBV11-3 and TRBJ1-6): EAGVVQSPRYKIIEKKQPVAFWCNPISGHNTLYWYLQNLGQGPELLIRYENEEAVDDSQLPKDRFSAERLKGVDSTLKIQPAELGDSAVYLCASSSGQGNSPLHFGNGTRLTVT.

The V gene is TRBV3-1 (or the pseudogene TRBV3-2), the J gene TRBJ1-2; 9 bases agree with TRBD1. The CDR3 covers 17 residues. The V gene's germline CDR1 is LGHDT and CDR2 YNNKEL (reference sequence). J lost 0 bases, V lost 2 bases, and 7 bases had no gene match. DNA for the CDR3: TGTGCCAGCAGCCAACTCACAGGGGGCCGATCTAACTATGGCTACACCTTC. It yields the protein CASSQLTGGRSNYGYTF.

In nucleotides, the CDR3 is TGTGCCAGCAGTTCTAATCGGGGAAGGGAGACCCAGTACTTC. It specifies CASSSNRGRETQYF. V gene TRBV7-9 combines with J gene TRBJ2-5; TRBD2 might be the D (5 bases). Germline CDR1 and CDR2: SEHNR and FQNEAQ (reference sequence). Trimming took off 6 bases at V and 5 bases at J, with 16 bases between the two ends. The CDR3 has 14 residues. Full variable domain (rest looked up from reference TRBV7-9 and TRBJ2-5): DTGVSQNPRHKITKRGQNVTFRCDPISEHNRLYWYRQTLGQGPEFLTYFQNEAQLEKSRLLSDRFSAERPKGSFSTLEIQRTEQGDSAMYLCASSSNRGRETQYFGPGTRLLVL.

The rearrangement joins TRBV4-1 to TRBJ1-3, with no clear D. Deletions cut 0 bases from V and 4 bases from J, with 13 bases between. CDR3 length: 16 residues. Per the germline V gene, CDR1 is MGHRA and CDR2 is YSYEKL. CDR3 amino acids: CASSQDPPGSGNTIYF. DNA of the CDR3: TGCGCCAGCAGCCAAGATCCTCCGGGGTCGGGAAACACCATATATTTT.

The chain joins TRBV6-6 to TRBJ2-5, with 11 bases lining up with TRBD2. The trim removed 7 bases at V and 2 bases at J, leaving 9 bases unmatched. Germline CDR1 is MNHNY and CDR2 is SVGAGI (reference sequence). The CDR3 runs to 16 residues. CDR3 region: CASTHYRTSGQETQYF. CDR3 in DNA: TGTGCCAGCACCCATTACCGGACTAGCGGGCAAGAGACCCAGTACTTC.